The 9 T cell receptor beta chains presented below share a single source sample, sequenced in a study of blood T cells in healthy people across ages. Alongside a J-beta primer mix, a sample-barcoded 5' primer served in a second PCR lasting roughly 7 to 11 cycles. TCRdb independently ran MiXCR on the 5' RACE reads; one entry per CDR3 protein. The data show hundreds of thousands of distinct CDR3 sequences, with 20% to 25% seen just once and roughly 3.6% held by the top ten. The material sequenced was blood. These receptors came from a man between 65 and 79 years old in good health.

This clonotype showed up many times. V and J are TRBV29-1 and TRBJ2-3; tentatively, D is TRBD1 or TRBD2 (6 bases each). This CDR3 has 12 residues. CDR1 is SQVTM, CDR2 ANQGSEA, per germline. V gave up 2 bases and J gave up 6 bases, with 9 bases separating them. In DNA, the CDR3 is TGCAGCGTTGAAACAGGGAGGGATACGCAGTATTTT. It yields the protein CSVETGRDTQYF.

A few counts support this clonotype. CDR3 sequence (DNA): TGTGCCAGCAGCGCCGGGACTAGCGGAGGGCTCGAGCAGTACTTC. Translated, it gives CASSAGTSGGLEQYF. The V gene is TRBV9, the J gene TRBJ2-5; 11 nucleotides agree with TRBD2. The DNA end lines up better with TRBJ2-7; the J call may be wrong. The germline CDR1 and CDR2 sequences are SGDLS and YYNGEE. CDR3 length: 15 amino acids.

The V gene is TRBV5-1, the J gene TRBJ2-7, with 9 bases matching TRBD2. CDR1 is SGHRS, CDR2 YFSETQ, per germline. V lost 1 base to trimming and J lost 4 bases; unmatched junction nucleotides: 15. The CDR3 is 18 amino acids. The CDR3 bases are TGCGCCAGCAGCTTGTCCTCTTGGCTAGCGGGGACCAAATACGAGCAGTACTTC. As protein: CASSLSSWLAGTKYEQYF.

This clonotype has a single count. The V call is TRBV3-1, the J call TRBJ2-3, with TRBD2 identical over 8 bases. The CDR3 has 18 amino acids. Germline V lookup: CDR1 LGHDT, CDR2 YNNKEL (reference sequence). V lost 0 bases, J lost 6 bases, and 14 bases stayed unmatched. CDR3 region: CASSQDGSAGGWRDTQYF. CDR3 sequence (DNA): TGTGCCAGCAGCCAAGATGGCAGTGCGGGAGGTTGGCGCGATACGCAGTATTTT.

DNA for the CDR3: TGTGCCACCAGTGATTTGCGTCAGAATGAGCAGTTCTTC. This encodes CATSDLRQNEQFF. V and J are TRBV24-1 and TRBJ2-1; D gene ambiguous. V was shortened by 0 bases and J by 7 bases, with 6 bases between the two germline ends. Germline V gene sequence: CDR1 KGHDR, CDR2 SFDVKD. This CDR3 has 13 amino acids.

This clonotype has only a few counts. The J gene is TRBJ1-5, the V gene TRBV6-6, with D maybe TRBD1 (5 bases). The V and J ends lost 7 bases and 4 bases respectively, with 11 bases between them. The CDR3 has 13 amino acids. The germline V gene encodes CDR1 MNHNY and CDR2 SVGAGI (reference sequence). CDR3 amino acids: CASMNGANQPQHF. CDR3 bases: TGTGCCAGCATGAATGGGGCAAATCAGCCCCAGCATTTT.

The V call is TRBV7-9, the J call TRBJ2-1, with TRBD1 matching over 8 bases. Trimming removed 1 base from V and 3 bases from J; junction bases left unmatched: 5. Germline CDR1 and CDR2: SEHNR and FQNEAQ (reference sequence). This CDR3 spans 16 amino acids. CDR3 coding DNA: TGTGCCAGCAGCTTAGGGACAGGGAGATTCTACAATGAGCAGTTCTTC. This gives the protein CASSLGTGRFYNEQFF.

As regards this clonotype: A read error is possible here, since a much larger clone lies one base away. The rearrangement joins TRBV2 to TRBJ2-1; D could derive from TRBD1 or TRBD2 (5 bases each). The J call could be wrong; TRBJ2-7 is a better fit for the DNA end. The CDR3 is 15 residues long. The germline CDR1 and CDR2 sequences are SNHLY and FYNNEI. In DNA form, the CDR3 reads TGTGCCAGCAGGAACTGGGGCGGGCGAGACAATGAGCAGTACTTC. Its protein is CASRNWGGRDNEQYF.

This clonotype was seen a handful of times. The chain is built from TRBV3-1 and TRBJ1-2; D not certain. Germline V CDR1 and CDR2: LGHDT, YNNKEL (reference sequence). V lost 1 base and J 7 bases, leaving 7 bases between the germline ends. The CDR3 is 12 amino acids. The CDR3 DNA reads TGTGCCAGCAGCCAAGGGAGAAGTGGCTACACCTTC. Encoded protein: CASSQGRSGYTF.